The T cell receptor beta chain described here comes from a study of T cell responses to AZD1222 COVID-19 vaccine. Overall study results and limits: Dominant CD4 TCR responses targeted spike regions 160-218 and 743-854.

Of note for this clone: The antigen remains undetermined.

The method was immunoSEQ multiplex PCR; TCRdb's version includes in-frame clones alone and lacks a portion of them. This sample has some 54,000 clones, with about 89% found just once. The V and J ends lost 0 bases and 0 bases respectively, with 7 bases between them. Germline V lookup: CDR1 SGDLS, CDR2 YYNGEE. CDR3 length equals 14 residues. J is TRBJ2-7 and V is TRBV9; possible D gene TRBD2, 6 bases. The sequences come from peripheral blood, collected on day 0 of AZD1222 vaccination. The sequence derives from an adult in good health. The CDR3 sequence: CASSVGSGSYEQYF. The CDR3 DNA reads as TGTGCCAGCAGCGTAGGTAGCGGCTCCTACGAGCAGTACTTC. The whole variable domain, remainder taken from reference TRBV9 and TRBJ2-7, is DSGVTQTPKHLITATGQRVTLRCSPRSGDLSVYWYQQSLDQGLQFLIQYYNGEERAKGNILERFSAQQFPDLHSELNLSSLELGDSALYFCASSVGSGSYEQYFGPGTRLTVT.